Below, 15 T cell receptor beta chains from the same sample are listed, as sequenced in a study of regulatory T cells in long-lasting Graves disease. Time point here: newly diagnosed GD, antithyroid drugs for less than 3 months. Construction of the TCR library relied on RNA isolated from PBMCs. Library construction for TCR beta used iRepertoire HTBI primers and Arm-PCR of CDR3 regions. In TCRdb, the multiplex PCR reads were re-called with MiXCR into one record per CDR3 protein. The table includes around 400,000 distinct CDR3 sequences, roughly 15% detected once. The same sample was also studied in work on T cells in Graves' hyperthyroidism and ophthalmopathy.

The material was peripheral blood mononuclear cells (PBMCs), obtained at new diagnosis, from a patient treated with antithyroid drugs. These receptors originate from a woman in her 40s with Graves disease.

This clonotype was detected many times. J is TRBJ2-7 and V is TRBV6-5; possibly TRBD1 for D (5 bases). The CDR3 runs 14 residues. Looked up from germline, CDR1 is MNHEY and CDR2 is SVGAGI. The V gene lost 2 bases and the J gene lost 10 bases, with 18 bases spanning the gap. This CDR3 reads CASSYPPPTVPQYF. In nucleotides, the CDR3 is TGTGCCAGCAGTTACCCCCCACCGACAGTTCCTCAGTACTTC.

This clonotype was counted between two and nine times. The V and J genes are TRBV9 and TRBJ2-6, with 8 bases identical to TRBD2. CDR3 size: 18 residues. Looked up from germline, CDR1 is SGDLS and CDR2 is YYNGEE. J lost 2 bases, V lost 3 bases, and 10 bases had no gene match. The CDR3 nucleotides read TGTGCCAGCAGCGATTCCGGGAGGGGTGGTGCTGGGGCCAACGTCCTGACTTTC. Amino acids: CASSDSGRGGAGANVLTF.

This clonotype was observed at least ten times. CDR3 nucleotide sequence: TGTGCCAGCTCGCAACAGGGAGCCCAAGAGACCCAGTACTTC. Its translation: CASSQQGAQETQYF. The chain employs TRBV18 and TRBJ2-5; tentatively, D is TRBD1 (6 bases). The V end was cut by 6 bases, the J end by 1 base, with 12 bases between. This CDR3 is 14 amino acids long. Germline CDR1 KGHSH, CDR2 LQKENI.

This clonotype was observed many times. This chain connects TRBV7-2 to TRBJ2-3; a weak D match, TRBD2 (6 bases). Trimming took 1 base from V and 4 from J, leaving 12 bases between them. The CDR3 has 15 amino acids. Germline CDR1 SGHTA, CDR2 FQGNSA. This CDR3 is CASSLGWGDADTQYF. The CDR3 DNA is TGTGCCAGCAGCTTAGGTTGGGGGGACGCAGATACGCAGTATTTT.

This clonotype was counted only a few times. The chain recombines TRBV2 with TRBJ2-1; 11 positions match TRBD2. Germline V gene data show CDR1 as SNHLY and CDR2 as FYNNEI. The CDR3 totals 15 residues. Germline trimming cut 3 bases from V and 9 bases from J; bases unmatched to any gene: 7. CDR3 nucleotide sequence: TGTGCCAGCAGTGACTTAGCGGGAGGGCCCGGTGAGCAGTTCTTC. This encodes CASSDLAGGPGEQFF. Combining the CDR3 with reference TRBV2 and TRBJ2-1 gives the whole variable domain EPEVTQTPSHQVTQMGQEVILRCVPISNHLYFYWYRQILGQKVEFLVSFYNNEISEKSEIFDDQFSVERPDGSNFTLKIRSTKLEDSAMYFCASSDLAGGPGEQFFGPGTRLTVL.

This clonotype was picked up many times. The rearrangement joins TRBV2 to TRBJ1-5; D remains ambiguous. V lost 3 bases to trimming and J lost 4 bases, with 7 bases between them. This CDR3 is 13 amino acids long. The V gene's germline CDR1 is SNHLY and CDR2 FYNNEI. The CDR3 DNA sequence: TGTGCCAGCAGTGAGAGCTATAATCAGCCCCAGCATTTT. Protein product: CASSESYNQPQHF.

This clonotype showed up just a few times. V gene TRBV27 combines with J gene TRBJ1-6; 10 bases fit TRBD1. The trim removed 7 bases at V and 8 bases at J, leaving 8 bases unmatched. The CDR3 runs to 15 residues. CDR1 is MNHEY and CDR2 is SMNVEV in the germline V gene (reference sequence). The chain's CDR3 is CASKTDRGVYSPLHF. The CDR3 DNA follows: TGTGCCAGCAAAACGGACAGGGGGGTTTATTCACCCCTCCACTTT.

The table lists this clonotype with many counts. The chain recombines TRBV12-3 or TRBV12-4 with TRBJ1-2, with 11 bases fitting TRBD1. Unmatched junction bases numbered 8, after V lost 7 bases and J lost 7 bases. This CDR3 comprises 14 residues. The CDR3 bases are TGTGCCAGCACCCCCGGGACAGGGGGACGTGGCTACACCTTC. Translated, it gives CASTPGTGGRGYTF.

This clonotype was counted only a few times. The rearrangement joins TRBV10-1 to TRBJ1-5; 7 bases agree with TRBD1. The CDR3 spans 14 residues. V was clipped by 7 bases and J by 5 bases; unmatched bases: 8. The germline V gene has CDR1 WNHNN and CDR2 SYGVQD (reference sequence). CDR3 loop: CASKQGYKDQPQHF. The CDR3, as DNA: TGCGCCAGCAAACAGGGGTACAAGGATCAGCCCCAGCATTTT.

CDR3 in amino acids: CSARGSGTLYEFQPQHF. DNA of the CDR3: TGCAGTGCTAGAGGCTCCGGGACACTCTATGAGTTTCAGCCCCAGCATTTT. The chain has TRBV20-1 and TRBJ1-5; TRBD1 is a possible D gene (6 bases). The V gene lost 1 base and the J gene lost 6 bases, with 22 bases spanning the gap. There are 17 residues in the CDR3. The germline V gene has CDR1 DFQATT and CDR2 SNEGSKA (reference sequence).

The genes are TRBV7-9 and TRBJ2-2, with TRBD2 identical over 7 bases. CDR1 and CDR2 from the germline V gene are SEHNR and FQNEAQ (reference sequence). V lost 3 bases and J lost 5; bases outside the gene matches: 6. The CDR3 covers 15 residues. CDR3 loop: CASSFSGLWTGELFF. DNA of the CDR3: TGTGCCAGCAGCTTCTCGGGACTATGGACCGGGGAGCTGTTTTTT.

This clonotype has more than one count but fewer than ten. The chain employs TRBV19 and TRBJ1-3; D ambiguous. Trimming cost V 5 bases and J 0 bases, with 11 bases left between them. This CDR3 is 15 amino acids long. The V gene's germline CDR1 is LNHDA and CDR2 SQIVND (reference sequence). The CDR3 loop reads CASSGERSSGNTIYF. CDR3 DNA: TGTGCCAGTAGTGGGGAAAGGTCCTCTGGAAACACCATATATTTT.

In its sample, this clonotype was seen many times. This chain links TRBV11-1 with TRBJ2-5; the match to TRBD1 covers 12 bases. Unmatched junction bases numbered 13, after V lost 6 bases and J lost 8 bases. CDR1 is SGHAT and CDR2 is FQDESV in the germline V gene (reference sequence). The CDR3 covers 16 residues. The CDR3 protein is CASRSTGTGGEVTQYF. CDR3 nucleotides: TGTGCCAGCAGGTCCACCGGGACAGGGGGCGAAGTCACCCAGTACTTC.

This clonotype was seen only a few times. The CDR3 loop is CASSGLRGELFF. CDR3 sequence (DNA): TGTGCCAGCAGTGGTCTTCGGGGGGAGCTGTTTTTT. The chain is built from TRBV25-1 and TRBJ2-2; D is uncertain. Germline loops: CDR1 MGHDK, CDR2 SYGVNS. V dropped 4 bases and J dropped 8 bases, with 8 bases sitting between them. This CDR3 has 12 amino acids.

This clonotype was observed many times. The chain uses TRBV28 and TRBJ2-1; tentative D call: TRBD2 (5 bases). From germline, CDR1 is MDHEN and CDR2 SYDVKM. The CDR3 is made up of 12 amino acids. In DNA, the CDR3 is TGTATGACTATCAACGCCTACAATGAGCAGTTCTTC. Translation gives CMTINAYNEQFF.